This T cell receptor (beta chain) was documented in a study of cytomegalovirus exposure and HLA in healthy donors. Both 60 Vbeta primers and 13 Jbeta primers went into the PCR. Data came from immunoSEQ multiplex PCR; TCRdb stores just in-frame clones and leaves some out. Among tens of thousands of clones listed, 82% were seen once. CDR1 and CDR2 (germline): LNHDA, SQIVND (reference sequence). This CDR3 has 15 amino acids. V lost 5 bases to trimming and J lost 11 bases; unmatched junction nucleotides: 14. The sample was PBMCs. The V and J genes are TRBV19 and TRBJ1-5, with 8 bases identical to TRBD1. This clonotype was sampled from a man in his thirties or forties in good health and CMV-seronegative. CDR3 amino acids: CASSPQGAAISTQHF. CDR3 bases: TGTGCCAGTAGTCCGCAGGGGGCCGCAATCAGCACCCAGCATTTT.